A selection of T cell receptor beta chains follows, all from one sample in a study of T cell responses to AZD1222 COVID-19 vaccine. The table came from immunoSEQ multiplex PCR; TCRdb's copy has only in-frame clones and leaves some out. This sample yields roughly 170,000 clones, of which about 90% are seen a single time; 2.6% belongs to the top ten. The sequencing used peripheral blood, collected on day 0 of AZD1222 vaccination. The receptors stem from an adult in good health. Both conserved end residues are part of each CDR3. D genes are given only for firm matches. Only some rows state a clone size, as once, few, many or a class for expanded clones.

CDR3 DNA: TGTGCCATCAGTGAGACAGGGAGTAATGAAAAACTGTTTTTT
CDR3 protein: CAISETGSNEKLFF
D gene: .
clone size: .
V gene: TRBV10-3
J gene: TRBJ1-4

CDR3 DNA: TGTGCCAGCAACGGCCACGGTGGAAATCAGCCCCAGCATTTT
CDR3 protein: CASNGHGGNQPQHF
D gene: .
clone size: .
V gene: TRBV7-9
J gene: TRBJ1-5

CDR3 DNA: TGTGCCAGCGCCTGGGGGTTCTTC
CDR3 protein: CASAWGFF
D gene: .
clone size: .
V gene: TRBV5-7
J gene: TRBJ2-1

CDR3 DNA: TGTGCCAGCAGCTTAGATCACGGGGGAGGGAATCAGCCCCAGCATTTT
CDR3 protein: CASSLDHGGGNQPQHF
D gene: .
clone size: .
V gene: TRBV7-9
J gene: TRBJ1-5

CDR3 DNA: TGTGCCAGCTATTTTCCAGGGGGCATGAACACTGAAGCTTTCTTT
CDR3 protein: CASYFPGGMNTEAFF
D gene: TRBD1
clone size: .
V gene: TRBV28
J gene: TRBJ1-1

CDR3 DNA: TGTGCCACCACCGAGCGGGACAGGAACTATGGCTACACCTTC
CDR3 protein: CATTERDRNYGYTF
D gene: TRBD1
clone size: .
V gene: TRBV2
J gene: TRBJ1-2

CDR3 DNA: TGCGCCAGCAGCCATACGGAACAGACGAGGGATGAGCAGTTCTTC
CDR3 protein: CASSHTEQTRDEQFF
D gene: .
clone size: .
V gene: TRBV4-1
J gene: TRBJ2-1

CDR3 DNA: TGTGCCAGCAGTGCCAGCGGGGGCCACTCCTACAATGAGCAGTTCTTC
CDR3 protein: CASSASGGHSYNEQFF
D gene: TRBD2
clone size: .
V gene: TRBV6-1
J gene: TRBJ2-1

CDR3 DNA: TGTGCCAGTAGTATGAAGGGGATGAACACTGAAGCTTTCTTT
CDR3 protein: CASSMKGMNTEAFF
D gene: .
clone size: .
V gene: TRBV19
J gene: TRBJ1-1

CDR3 DNA: TGCGCCAGCAGCCAAGTTGTTTATTCTTCTGGCTATGGCTACACCTTC
CDR3 protein: CASSQVVYSSGYGYTF
D gene: .
clone size: .
V gene: TRBV4-1
J gene: TRBJ1-2

CDR3 DNA: TGTGCCAGCAGCTTAGGACAGGGGGCGGGAGAAAAACTGTTTTTT
CDR3 protein: CASSLGQGAGEKLFF
D gene: TRBD1
clone size: .
V gene: TRBV7-9
J gene: TRBJ1-4

CDR3 DNA: TGTGCCAGCAGCCAACTCTTCTCCGGACTAGCAATGAACGAGCAGTACTTC
CDR3 protein: CASSQLFSGLAMNEQYF
D gene: TRBD2
clone size: .
V gene: TRBV4-2
J gene: TRBJ2-7

CDR3 DNA: TGTGCCAGCAGTCCCTCGGGACTAGCCACCGATGAGCAGTTCTTC
CDR3 protein: CASSPSGLATDEQFF
D gene: TRBD2
clone size: .
V gene: TRBV7-8
J gene: TRBJ2-1

CDR3 DNA: TGCGCCAGCACGGATGTGATAGGCCCGGAAAAACTGTTTTTT
CDR3 protein: CASTDVIGPEKLFF
D gene: .
clone size: .
V gene: TRBV4-1
J gene: TRBJ1-4

CDR3 DNA: TGTGCCAGTAACGGGGGGTTGGACACTGAAGCTTTCTTT
CDR3 protein: CASNGGLDTEAFF
D gene: .
clone size: .
V gene: TRBV19
J gene: TRBJ1-1

CDR3 DNA: TGTGCCAGCAGTTTAAGGCCGGGAGGTCGGACAGATACGCAGTATTTT
CDR3 protein: CASSLRPGGRTDTQYF
D gene: TRBD2
clone size: .
V gene: TRBV27
J gene: TRBJ2-3

CDR3 DNA: TGTGCCAGCAGTTACGGAGGCGGGATGGGTGATACGCAGTATTTT
CDR3 protein: CASSYGGGMGDTQYF
D gene: .
clone size: .
V gene: TRBV6-6
J gene: TRBJ2-3

CDR3 DNA: TGCGCCAGTAGGCGACAGTCGTGGGGCACTGAAGCTTTCTTT
CDR3 protein: CASRRQSWGTEAFF
D gene: .
clone size: .
V gene: TRBV5-1
J gene: TRBJ1-1

CDR3 DNA: TGTGCCAGCAGCCATAGCGGGAGTAGGCATGAGCAGTTCTTC
CDR3 protein: CASSHSGSRHEQFF
D gene: TRBD2
clone size: .
V gene: TRBV11-3
J gene: TRBJ2-1

CDR3 DNA: TGCGCCAGCAGCCGAGACGGACAGGGGGCTGAAGGAGAGACCCAGTACTTC
CDR3 protein: CASSRDGQGAEGETQYF
D gene: TRBD1
clone size: .
V gene: TRBV5-1
J gene: TRBJ2-5

CDR3 DNA: TGTGCCAGCTCTCGCTCGATCAACACTGAAGCTTTCTTT
CDR3 protein: CASSRSINTEAFF
D gene: .
clone size: few
V gene: TRBV18
J gene: TRBJ1-1

CDR3 DNA: TGTGCCAGCAGTGAAGTAGCGGGAGCGGGTCAGGGTGAGCAGTTCTTC
CDR3 protein: CASSEVAGAGQGEQFF
D gene: TRBD2
clone size: .
V gene: TRBV6-1
J gene: TRBJ2-1